This record looks at one TCR beta chain sequence and its context. Genomic DNA template from tumor biopsies or peripheral blood, 616 ng to 6,004 ng input. The data derive from a study of T cells in tumors after PD-1 blockade. Background on the study: Patients received pembrolizumab 200 mg every 3 weeks or cemiplimab 350 mg every 2 weeks. Some patients also took daily vismodegib 150 mg during anti-PD-1 treatment.

The germline V gene has CDR1 SGHNT and CDR2 YYREEE (reference sequence). Germline trimming cut 0 bases from V and 8 bases from J; bases unmatched to any gene: 4. The CDR3 is made up of 14 amino acids. The table came from immunoSEQ multiplex PCR; TCRdb's copy has only in-frame clones and leaves some out. The sample lists approximately 60,000 clones; approximately 79% were seen once. Sequences were derived from PBMCs, sampled after anti-PD-1 treatment. This TCR came from a human donor with basal cell carcinoma. The chain links TRBV5-4 to TRBJ1-2; 10 positions agree with TRBD1. CDR3 region: CASSLETGGEGYTF. Written as DNA, the CDR3 is TGTGCCAGCAGCTTGGAGACAGGGGGCGAAGGCTACACCTTC.